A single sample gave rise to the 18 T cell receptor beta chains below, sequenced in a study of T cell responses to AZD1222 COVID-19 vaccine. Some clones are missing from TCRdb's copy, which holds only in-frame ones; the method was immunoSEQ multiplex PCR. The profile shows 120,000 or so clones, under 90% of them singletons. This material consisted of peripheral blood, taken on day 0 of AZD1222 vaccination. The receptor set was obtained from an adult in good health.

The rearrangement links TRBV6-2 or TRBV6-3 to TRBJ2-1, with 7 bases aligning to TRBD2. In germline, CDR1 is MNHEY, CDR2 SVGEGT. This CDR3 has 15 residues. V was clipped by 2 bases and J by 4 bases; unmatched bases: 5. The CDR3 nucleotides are TGTGCCAGCAGTTACGTGGGAGGGCCTTACAATGAGCAGTTCTTC. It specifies CASSYVGGPYNEQFF.

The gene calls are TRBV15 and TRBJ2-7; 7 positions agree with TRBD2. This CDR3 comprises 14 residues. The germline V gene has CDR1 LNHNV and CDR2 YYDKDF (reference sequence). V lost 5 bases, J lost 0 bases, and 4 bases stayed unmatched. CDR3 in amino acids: CATSFGGSSYEQYF. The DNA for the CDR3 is TGTGCCACCAGCTTCGGGGGGAGCTCCTACGAGCAGTACTTC.

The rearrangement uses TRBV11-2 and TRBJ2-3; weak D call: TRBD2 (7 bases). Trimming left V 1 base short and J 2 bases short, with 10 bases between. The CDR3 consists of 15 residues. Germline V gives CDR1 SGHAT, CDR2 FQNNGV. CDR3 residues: CASSLVAGATDTQYF. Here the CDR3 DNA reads TGTGCCAGCAGCTTAGTGGCGGGGGCCACAGATACGCAGTATTTT.

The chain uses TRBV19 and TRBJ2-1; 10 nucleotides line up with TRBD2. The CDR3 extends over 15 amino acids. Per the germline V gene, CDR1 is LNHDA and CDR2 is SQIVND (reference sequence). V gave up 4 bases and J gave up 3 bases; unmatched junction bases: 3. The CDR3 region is CASSTSGSLYNEQFF. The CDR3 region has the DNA TGTGCCAGTAGTACTAGCGGGAGCCTCTACAATGAGCAGTTCTTC. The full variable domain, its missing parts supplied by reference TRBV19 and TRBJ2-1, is DGGITQSPKYLFRKEGQNVTLSCEQNLNHDAMYWYRQDPGQGLRLIYYSQIVNDFQKGDIAEGYSVSREKKESFPLTVTSAQKNPTAFYLCASSTSGSLYNEQFFGPGTRLTVL.

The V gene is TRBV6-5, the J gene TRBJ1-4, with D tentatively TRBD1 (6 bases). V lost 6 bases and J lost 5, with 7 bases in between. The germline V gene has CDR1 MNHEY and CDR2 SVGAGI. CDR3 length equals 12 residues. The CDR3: CASSDRNEKLFF. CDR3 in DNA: TGTGCCAGCAGCGACAGGAATGAAAAACTGTTTTTT.

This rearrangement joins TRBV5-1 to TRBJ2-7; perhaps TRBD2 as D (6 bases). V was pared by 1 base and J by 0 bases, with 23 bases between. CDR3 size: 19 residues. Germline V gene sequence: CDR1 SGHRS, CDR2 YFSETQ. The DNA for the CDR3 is TGCGCCAGCAGCTTGCCCCGAGGGGCGTCCGGGACTTACTCCTACGAGCAGTACTTC. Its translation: CASSLPRGASGTYSYEQYF.

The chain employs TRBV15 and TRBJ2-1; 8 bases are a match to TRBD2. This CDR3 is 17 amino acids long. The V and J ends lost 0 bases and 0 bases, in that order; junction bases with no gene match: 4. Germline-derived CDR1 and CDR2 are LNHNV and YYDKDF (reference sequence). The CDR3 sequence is CATSRDRGGGSYNEQFF. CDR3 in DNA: TGTGCCACCAGCAGAGATCGGGGGGGAGGCTCCTACAATGAGCAGTTCTTC.

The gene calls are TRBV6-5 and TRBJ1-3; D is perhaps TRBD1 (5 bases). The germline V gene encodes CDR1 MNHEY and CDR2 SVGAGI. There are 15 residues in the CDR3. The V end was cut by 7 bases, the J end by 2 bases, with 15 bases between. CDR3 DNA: TGTGCCAGCATTCTAACGGACAAAGCTGGAAACACCATATATTTT. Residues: CASILTDKAGNTIYF.

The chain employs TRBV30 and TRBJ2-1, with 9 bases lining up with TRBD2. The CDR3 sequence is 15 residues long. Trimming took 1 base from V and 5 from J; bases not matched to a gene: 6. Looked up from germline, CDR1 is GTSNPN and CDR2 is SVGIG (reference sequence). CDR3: CAWSGGGAHHNEQFF. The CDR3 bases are TGTGCCTGGAGTGGCGGGGGGGCCCACCACAATGAGCAGTTCTTC.

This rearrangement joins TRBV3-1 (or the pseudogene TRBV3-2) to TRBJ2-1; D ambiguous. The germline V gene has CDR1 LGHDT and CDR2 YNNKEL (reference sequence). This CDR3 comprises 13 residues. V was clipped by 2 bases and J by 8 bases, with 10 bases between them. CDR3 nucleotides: TGTGCCAGCAGCCAACGTTCTCCGGATGAGCAGTTCTTC. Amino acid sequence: CASSQRSPDEQFF.

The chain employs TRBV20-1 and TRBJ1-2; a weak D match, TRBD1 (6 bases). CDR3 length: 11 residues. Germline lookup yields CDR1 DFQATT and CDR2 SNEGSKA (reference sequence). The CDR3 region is CSPGQNYGYTF. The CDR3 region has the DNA TGCAGCCCTGGACAGAACTATGGCTACACCTTC.

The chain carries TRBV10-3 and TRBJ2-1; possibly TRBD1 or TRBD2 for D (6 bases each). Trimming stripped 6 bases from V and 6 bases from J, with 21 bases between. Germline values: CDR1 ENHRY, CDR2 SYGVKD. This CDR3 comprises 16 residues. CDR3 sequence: CAISLPSGAPGNEQFF. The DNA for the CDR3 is TGTGCCATCAGCTTACCCTCGGGGGCTCCAGGCAATGAGCAGTTCTTC.

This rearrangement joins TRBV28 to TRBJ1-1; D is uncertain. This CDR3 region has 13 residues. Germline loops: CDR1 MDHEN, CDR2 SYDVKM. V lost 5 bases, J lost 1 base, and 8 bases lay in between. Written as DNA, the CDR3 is TGTGCCAGCAGTCCAACACAGAACACTGAAGCTTTCTTT. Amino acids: CASSPTQNTEAFF.

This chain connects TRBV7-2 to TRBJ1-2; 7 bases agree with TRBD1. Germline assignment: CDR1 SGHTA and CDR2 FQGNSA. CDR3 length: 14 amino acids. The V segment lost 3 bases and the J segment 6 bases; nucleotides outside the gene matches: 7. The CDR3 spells CASSFGQEGDGYTF. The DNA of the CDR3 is TGTGCCAGCAGCTTTGGACAGGAGGGTGATGGCTACACCTTC. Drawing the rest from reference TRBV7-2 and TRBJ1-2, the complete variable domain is GAGVSQSPSNKVTEKGKDVELRCDPISGHTALYWYRQSLGQGLEFLIYFQGNSAPDKSGLPSDRFSAERTGGSVSTLTIQRTQQEDSAVYLCASSFGQEGDGYTFGSGTRLTVV.

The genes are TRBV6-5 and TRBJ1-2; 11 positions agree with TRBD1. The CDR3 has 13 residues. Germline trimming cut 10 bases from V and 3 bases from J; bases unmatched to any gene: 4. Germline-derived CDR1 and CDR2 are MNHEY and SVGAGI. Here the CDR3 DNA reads TGTGCCACCCGGACAGGGGGCGACTATGGCTACACCTTC. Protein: CATRTGGDYGYTF.

For the CDR3, the DNA is TGTGCCAGCAGTTACTCGGGACTAGCGGGTGAGCAGTTCTTC. Amino acid sequence: CASSYSGLAGEQFF. The chain carries TRBV6-2 or TRBV6-3 and TRBJ2-1, with 12 nucleotides matching TRBD2. Germline CDR1 reads MNHEY; CDR2 reads SVGEGT. Trimming removed 0 bases from V and 9 bases from J; junction bases left unmatched: 0. CDR3 size: 14 residues.

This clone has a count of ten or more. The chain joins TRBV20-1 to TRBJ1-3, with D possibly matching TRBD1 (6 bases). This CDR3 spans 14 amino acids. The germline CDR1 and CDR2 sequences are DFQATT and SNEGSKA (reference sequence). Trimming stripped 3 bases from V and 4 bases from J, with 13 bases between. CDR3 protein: CSASQGQTGNTIYF. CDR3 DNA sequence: TGCAGTGCTAGTCAGGGGCAGACCGGAAACACCATATATTTT.

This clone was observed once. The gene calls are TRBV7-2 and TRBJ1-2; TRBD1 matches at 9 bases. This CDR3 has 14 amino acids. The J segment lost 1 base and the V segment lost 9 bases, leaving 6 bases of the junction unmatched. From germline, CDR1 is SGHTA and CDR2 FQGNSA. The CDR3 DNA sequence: TGTGCCAGAAGGGGACAGGGACGTAACTATGGCTACACCTTC. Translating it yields CARRGQGRNYGYTF.